This TCR beta chain was documented in a study of control samples from healthy donors and cancer patients. Clones were read by immunoSEQ multiplex PCR, and TCRdb kept only the in-frame ones, dropping some. The sample has 150,000 to 200,000 clones; more than 85% are singletons. With 2 bases removed from V and 5 bases from J, the gap between germline ends came to 6 bases. CDR3 length equals 12 residues. Germline assignment: CDR1 SEHNR and CDR2 FQNEAQ (reference sequence). The chain joins TRBV7-9 to TRBJ1-2; no reliable D call. Sequenced sample: blood. This receptor was identified in a woman between 40 and 55 years old in good health. The CDR3 region is CASSLPGYGYTF. The CDR3 DNA is TGTGCCAGCAGCTTACCGGGGTATGGCTACACCTTC.